This section outlines one T cell receptor (beta chain) sequence together with its context. Its cognate antigen is unknown. Germline V lookup: CDR1 SGHNT, CDR2 YENEEA. Trimming took off 2 bases at V and 3 bases at J, with 11 bases between the two ends. This CDR3 comprises 14 residues. Autoimmune disease history or systemic immunosuppression was exclusionary. TCRdb's table, derived via immunoSEQ multiplex PCR, lists solely in-frame clones and lacks some. Altogether 100,000 to 130,000 clones are present, approximately 90% being singletons, with the ten largest covering roughly 0.61%. The data were obtained in a study of OX40 agonist ivuxolimab in advanced cancers. The study's findings and limits: Low normalized T-cell clonal expansion was also seen in some nonresponders. Fewer expanded clones were found on average in CD4+ than in CD8+ T cells.

This specimen was CD4+ or CD8+ T cells sorted from blood, taken in a trial of the OX40 agonist ivuxolimab. The rearrangement joins TRBV11-3 to TRBJ2-7; D gene ambiguous. This receptor was taken from an adult with an advanced solid tumor such as melanoma, head and neck, liver or kidney cancer. The CDR3 coding sequence is TGTGCCAGCAGCTTATACCCCGTCGTCTACGAGCAGTACTTC. It yields the protein CASSLYPVVYEQYF.